This TCR beta chain was identified in a study of beta chain features in type 1 diabetes. Points from the study as a whole: Type 1 diabetes patients showed fewer insertions and more deletions at VDJ junctions. Shorter TCRB CDR3s, moderately but significantly so, marked every one of the four CD4+ subsets in Type 1 diabetes patients.

With regard to this clone: Its matching antigen is unknown.

Expressed TCRB transcripts were sequenced because the isolated RNA had all been reverse transcribed beforehand. Some clones are missing from TCRdb's copy, which holds only in-frame ones; the method was immunoSEQ multiplex PCR. The sample includes hundreds of thousands of clones, over 13% of them seen just once. Naive, central memory, regulatory and stem cell-like memory cells within the CD4+ compartment were sorted using CD45RO/CCR7/CD25/CD127/CD95/CD27. The specimen was naive CD4+ T cells from blood. This TCR was recovered from a man aged 18-30 years with type 1 diabetes.

Here the CDR3 DNA reads TGTGCCAGCAGCTCGGCCGGGACTGCTAACACTGAAGCTTTCTTT. This encodes CASSSAGTANTEAFF. V and J are TRBV28 and TRBJ1-1; a weak D match, TRBD1 (5 bases). Germline V lookup: CDR1 MDHEN, CDR2 SYDVKM. Trimming took 6 bases from V and 2 from J, leaving 16 bases between them. The CDR3 length is 15 residues.